One and the same sample provided the 22 T cell receptor beta chains below, sequenced in a study of cytomegalovirus exposure and HLA in healthy donors. The PCR had 60 Vbeta and 13 Jbeta primers. The method was immunoSEQ multiplex PCR; TCRdb's version includes in-frame clones alone and lacks a portion of them. The sample includes 75,000 to 100,000 clones. Sequencing input: PBMCs. These TCRs come from a woman between 55 and 75 years old in good health and CMV-seronegative.

The rearrangement links TRBV5-1 to TRBJ2-1, with 8 bases lining up with TRBD2. CDR1 and CDR2 from the germline V gene are SGHRS and YFSETQ. V gave up 4 bases and J gave up 6 bases; unmatched junction bases: 9. The CDR3 has 15 amino acids. CDR3 DNA sequence: TGCGCCAGCAGCCCGGGAGCGGGAGTCCTCAATGAGCAGTTCTTC. Protein: CASSPGAGVLNEQFF.

The gene calls are TRBV18 and TRBJ2-7; TRBD2 might be the D (5 bases). The germline CDR1 and CDR2 sequences are KGHSH and LQKENI. CDR3 length: 14 residues. The V gene lost 6 bases and the J gene lost 2 bases, with 14 bases spanning the gap. CDR3 loop: CASSREEGTYEQYF. As DNA, the CDR3 is TGTGCCAGCTCCCGGGAAGAAGGGACCTACGAGCAGTACTTC.

The rearrangement links TRBV7-2 to TRBJ2-7, with 12 bases aligning to TRBD2. Trimming took 1 base from V and 6 from J; bases not matched to a gene: 4. This CDR3 region has 15 residues. CDR1 is SGHTA, CDR2 FQGNSA, per germline. This chain's CDR3 is CASSLGLAGVGEQYF. The CDR3 nucleotides read TGTGCCAGCAGCTTAGGACTAGCGGGAGTAGGCGAGCAGTACTTC.

The gene calls are TRBV7-2 and TRBJ2-2; the match to TRBD2 covers 12 bases. After removal of 6 bases from V and 5 bases from J, the junction contained 13 bases not matched to a gene. CDR1 is SGHTA and CDR2 is FQGNSA in the germline V gene. The length of the CDR3 is 18 residues. The CDR3 here is CASRGVGLAGLGTGELFF. The DNA of the CDR3 is TGTGCCAGCAGGGGGGTTGGACTAGCGGGATTGGGGACCGGGGAGCTGTTTTTT.

V and J are TRBV7-9 and TRBJ1-6; no clear D. The CDR3 loop spans 16 amino acids. Trimming pared 5 bases from V and 8 bases from J, leaving 19 bases between. Germline values: CDR1 SEHNR, CDR2 FQNEAQ (reference sequence). Here the CDR3 DNA reads TGTGCCAGCAGCGTTAACAGCCAACCTTGGGATTCACCCCTCCACTTT. Translation: CASSVNSQPWDSPLHF. The full variable domain, rest sourced from reference TRBV7-9 and TRBJ1-6, is DTGVSQNPRHKITKRGQNVTFRCDPISEHNRLYWYRQTLGQGPEFLTYFQNEAQLEKSRLLSDRFSAERPKGSFSTLEIQRTEQGDSAMYLCASSVNSQPWDSPLHFGNGTRLTVT.

The chain carries TRBV28 and TRBJ2-5; 12 bases align to TRBD2. Per the germline V gene, CDR1 is MDHEN and CDR2 is SYDVKM. Germline trimming cut 3 bases from V and 7 bases from J; bases unmatched to any gene: 3. The CDR3 totals 14 residues. The CDR3 loop is CASSLLAGGGTQYF. CDR3 in DNA: TGTGCCAGCAGTTTGCTAGCGGGAGGGGGGACCCAGTACTTC.

By frequency, this clone is medium-sized. The genes are TRBV6-4 and TRBJ2-1, with 7 bases fitting TRBD1. CDR3 length equals 15 residues. V was pared by 3 bases and J by 0 bases, with 2 bases of the junction left unmatched. Germline assignment: CDR1 MRHNA and CDR2 SNTAGT. CDR3 sequence (DNA): TGTGCCAGCAGTGAAGGGGACAGCTCCTACAATGAGCAGTTCTTC. It yields the protein CASSEGDSSYNEQFF.

The genes are TRBV16 and TRBJ1-2, with 8 bases that match TRBD1. The germline CDR1 and CDR2 sequences are KGHSY and FQNENV. V shed 1 base, J shed 0 bases, and the junction held 7 bases outside the gene matches. The CDR3 is made up of 17 amino acids. The DNA of the CDR3 is TGTGCCAGCAGCCAATTACAAAGACAGGGGACTAACTATGGCTACACCTTC. Translated, it gives CASSQLQRQGTNYGYTF.

The CDR3 region is CASEGNYGYTF. The CDR3, as DNA: TGTGCCTCGGAGGGGAACTATGGCTACACCTTC. This chain joins TRBV6-1 and TRBJ1-2, with TRBD1 as a possible D gene (5 bases). The CDR3 loop spans 11 amino acids. Trimming removed 11 bases from V and 2 bases from J, with 9 bases in between. Germline CDR1 is MNHNS and CDR2 is SASEGT.

The genes are TRBV19 and TRBJ1-4, with TRBD1 matching over 7 bases. Germline-derived CDR1 and CDR2 are LNHDA and SQIVND (reference sequence). J lost 3 bases, V lost 5 bases, and 6 bases had no gene match. This CDR3 is built from 15 residues. The DNA for the CDR3 is TGTGCCAGTAGTTCAACCGGGACAGCTAATGAAAAACTGTTTTTT. This encodes CASSSTGTANEKLFF.

V and J are TRBV4-2 and TRBJ2-5; D might be TRBD2 (6 bases). The CDR3 extends over 18 amino acids. Germline V gene lookup returns CDR1 LGHNA and CDR2 YNFKEQ. V gave up 0 bases and J gave up 7 bases, with 24 bases separating them. Here the CDR3 reads CASSQDNGGGTRWVTQYF. The CDR3 DNA is TGTGCCAGCAGCCAAGATAACGGGGGAGGCACCCGGTGGGTGACCCAGTACTTC.

The V and J genes are TRBV7-9 and TRBJ2-3; TRBD1 matches 9 bases. The junction had 6 bases not matched to a gene; V was cut back by 5 bases and J by 0 bases. CDR1 and CDR2 (germline): SEHNR, FQNEAQ (reference sequence). This CDR3 has 16 amino acids. CDR3 DNA: TGTGCCAGCAGCGCCGGACAGGGGCGTAGCACAGATACGCAGTATTTT. Its translation is CASSAGQGRSTDTQYF.

The genes are TRBV6-1 and TRBJ1-1; D unresolved. This CDR3 region has 16 residues. The germline V gene encodes CDR1 MNHNS and CDR2 SASEGT. The V gene lost 3 bases and the J gene lost 1 base, with 15 bases spanning the gap. CDR3 in amino acids: CASSDPGGSGNTEAFF. The CDR3 DNA is TGTGCCAGCAGTGATCCGGGTGGTTCGGGGAACACTGAAGCTTTCTTT.

V usage is TRBV5-5 and J usage is TRBJ2-2, with TRBD2 as a possible D gene (6 bases). The V gene's germline CDR1 is SGHKS and CDR2 YYEKEE (reference sequence). V lost 6 bases to trimming and J lost 5 bases, with 20 bases between them. The CDR3 is 16 amino acids. In DNA, the CDR3 is TGTGCCAGCACTTCGGGGGAGCTCAGTTATACCGGGGAGCTGTTTTTT. Its protein product is CASTSGELSYTGELFF. Filled out from reference TRBV5-5 and TRBJ2-2, the complete variable domain reads DAGVTQSPTHLIKTRGQQVTLRCSPISGHKSVSWYQQVLGQGPQFIFQYYEKEERGRGNFPDRFSARQFPNYSSELNVNALLLGDSALYLCASTSGELSYTGELFFGEGSRLTVL.

The J gene is TRBJ2-7, the V gene TRBV28, with TRBD1 matching 7 bases. The V gene's germline CDR1 is MDHEN and CDR2 SYDVKM. This CDR3 is built from 13 residues. V shed 8 bases and J 0 bases; nucleotides not matched to a gene: 4. The DNA of the CDR3 is TGTGCCAGCGAAGGACAGGACTCCTACGAGCAGTACTTC. This encodes CASEGQDSYEQYF.

The rearrangement joins TRBV6-6 to TRBJ1-5; D is ambiguous. Trimming removed 5 bases at V and 11 bases at J, with 16 bases between. The germline CDR1 and CDR2 sequences are MNHNY and SVGAGI (reference sequence). The CDR3 is 13 residues long. This CDR3 is CASSDRGLLAQHF. DNA of the CDR3: TGTGCCAGCAGTGACCGAGGACTATTGGCCCAGCATTTT.

V is TRBV11-1 and J is TRBJ1-1, with D perhaps matching TRBD1 (5 bases). Trimming pared 4 bases from V and 1 base from J, leaving 16 bases between. This CDR3 comprises 16 residues. Germline loops: CDR1 SGHAT, CDR2 FQDESV (reference sequence). In DNA, the CDR3 is TGTGCCAGCAGCTCCGCCAAAGGGGACTGGAACACTGAAGCTTTCTTT. This translates into CASSSAKGDWNTEAFF.

The V and J genes are TRBV30 and TRBJ2-3; a possible D gene is TRBD1 (6 bases). The germline V and J ends were trimmed by 0 bases and 2 bases, with 9 bases remaining between them. This CDR3 contains 14 residues. Germline lookup yields CDR1 GTSNPN and CDR2 SVGIG (reference sequence). The CDR3 DNA is TGTGCCTGGAGTGTACAGGGACCCACAGATACGCAGTATTTT. Translating it yields CAWSVQGPTDTQYF.

The genes are TRBV29-1 and TRBJ2-2; D is possibly TRBD1 (5 bases). V lost 7 bases and J 1 base, leaving 10 bases between the germline ends. The germline gives CDR1 SQVTM, CDR2 ANQGSEA. CDR3 length: 13 amino acids. The CDR3 nucleotides read TGCAGCGCGGGTCAGGGGAACACCGGGGAGCTGTTTTTT. This gives the protein CSAGQGNTGELFF.

The CDR3 DNA reads TGCGCCAGCAGCTTAAATAGCGGGGGTATTGGGAATGAGCAGTTCTTC. Residues: CASSLNSGGIGNEQFF. V gene TRBV5-1 combines with J gene TRBJ2-1; 9 nucleotides line up with TRBD2. The germline CDR1 and CDR2 sequences are SGHRS and YFSETQ. The CDR3 extends over 16 amino acids. V lost 2 bases, J lost 7 bases, and 10 bases stayed unmatched.

The J gene is TRBJ2-3, the V gene TRBV6-5, with D possibly TRBD2 on 6 matching bases. Trimming took 6 bases from V and 5 from J, leaving 18 bases between them. Germline CDR1 is MNHEY and CDR2 is SVGAGI. This CDR3 spans 15 amino acids. This CDR3 is CASSQTGTFGDTQYF. The CDR3 DNA is TGTGCCAGCAGCCAAACCGGGACTTTTGGAGATACGCAGTATTTT.

The gene calls are TRBV19 and TRBJ2-1; 11 positions agree with TRBD1. The junction had 7 bases not matched to a gene; V was cut back by 6 bases and J by 6 bases. The CDR3 runs 15 residues. The germline V gene has CDR1 LNHDA and CDR2 SQIVND (reference sequence). As DNA, the CDR3 is TGTGCCAGTAGAAGGGGACAGGGGGTGATCAATGAGCAGTTCTTC. Translating it yields CASRRGQGVINEQFF.